The 29 T cell receptor beta chains below all came from one sample that was sequenced in a study of CD4+ T cells in melanoma. Assay used: immunoSEQ multiplex PCR; TCRdb lists only in-frame clones, some missing. The sample carries about 22,000 clones, 82% recorded once. Input material: cells from a culture (not recorded whether cultured in vitro). The source of these receptors is a human donor with melanoma.

V gene TRBV7-9 combines with J gene TRBJ2-5, with 7 bases lining up with TRBD1. The CDR3 covers 15 residues. V trimming: 5 bases; J trimming: 5 bases; junction bases outside the gene matches: 11. CDR1 and CDR2 (germline): SEHNR, FQNEAQ (reference sequence). The CDR3 DNA follows: TGTGCCAGCAGCCTGAAGGACAGGTTCGTGGAGACCCAGTACTTC. Translation: CASSLKDRFVETQYF. The variable domain in full, completed from reference TRBV7-9 and TRBJ2-5, reads DTGVSQNPRHKITKRGQNVTFRCDPISEHNRLYWYRQTLGQGPEFLTYFQNEAQLEKSRLLSDRFSAERPKGSFSTLEIQRTEQGDSAMYLCASSLKDRFVETQYFGPGTRLLVL.

V usage is TRBV18 and J usage is TRBJ1-3; D is unclear. The V gene lost 4 bases and the J gene lost 0 bases, with 4 bases spanning the gap. The germline V gene encodes CDR1 KGHSH and CDR2 LQKENI. This CDR3 spans 13 amino acids. The CDR3 spells CASSRDSGNTIYF. The CDR3 DNA reads TGTGCCAGCTCACGTGACTCTGGAAACACCATATATTTT. Filled out from reference TRBV18 and TRBJ1-3, the complete variable domain reads NAGVMQNPRHLVRRRGQEARLRCSPMKGHSHVYWYRQLPEEGLKFMVYLQKENIIDESGMPKERFSAEFPKEGPSILRIQQVVRGDSAAYFCASSRDSGNTIYFGEGSWLTVV.

This clone appeared a single time. The V and J genes are TRBV19 and TRBJ2-2; D is unresolved. The CDR3 runs 14 residues. Germline loops: CDR1 LNHDA, CDR2 SQIVND (reference sequence). Trimming removed 7 bases from V and 6 bases from J, with 15 bases in between. The CDR3 DNA sequence: TGTGCCAGTAACCGACTCGACCAGGCCGGGGAGCTGTTTTTT. Translation gives CASNRLDQAGELFF.

V gene TRBV5-1 combines with J gene TRBJ2-3; TRBD2 matches 14 bases. Germline CDR1 reads SGHRS; CDR2 reads YFSETQ. This CDR3 has 18 amino acids. The trim removed 3 bases at V and 2 bases at J, leaving 8 bases unmatched. The CDR3 DNA reads as TGCGCCAGCAGCTCCGTCCCGGGACTAGCGGGGGTCACAGATACGCAGTATTTT. It translates to CASSSVPGLAGVTDTQYF.

This clone was seen only a few times. The V gene is TRBV6-1, the J gene TRBJ1-2; D unresolved. The CDR3 has 13 residues. Germline V gene lookup returns CDR1 MNHNS and CDR2 SASEGT. V was cut by 5 bases and J by 8 bases, with 15 bases left in between. The CDR3 region is CASSIEQVSGYTF. DNA of the CDR3: TGTGCCAGCAGTATAGAGCAAGTGTCCGGCTACACCTTC.

The rearrangement links TRBV18 to TRBJ2-3; 7 bases agree with TRBD2. The CDR3 loop spans 15 amino acids. In germline, CDR1 is KGHSH, CDR2 LQKENI. The junction had 3 bases not matched to a gene; V was cut back by 3 bases and J by 0 bases. CDR3 bases: TGTGCCAGCTCACCTACTAGCGCAAGCACAGATACGCAGTATTTT. Protein product: CASSPTSASTDTQYF.

V gene TRBV4-1 combines with J gene TRBJ1-6; 7 nucleotides match TRBD1. The germline V gene encodes CDR1 MGHRA and CDR2 YSYEKL. The CDR3 is 19 residues long. The ends lost 1 base at V and 0 bases at J; junction bases unmatched: 9. The CDR3 region is CASSQVSLTGSSYNSPLHF. The CDR3, as DNA: TGCGCCAGCAGCCAAGTTTCCCTGACAGGGAGCTCCTATAATTCACCCCTCCACTTT.

The chain employs TRBV11-2 and TRBJ1-1, with TRBD1 as a possible D gene (5 bases). This CDR3 has 14 amino acids. V lost 6 bases and J lost 4, with 15 bases in between. Germline assignment: CDR1 SGHAT and CDR2 FQNNGV. This chain's CDR3 is CASRNLAGRTEAFF. CDR3 in DNA: TGTGCCAGCAGAAATCTCGCGGGGCGCACTGAAGCTTTCTTT.

The chain combines TRBV10-3 with TRBJ1-1; D unclear. Germline V CDR1 and CDR2: ENHRY, SYGVKD. The CDR3 spans 11 residues. Trimming cost V 6 bases and J 1 base, with 3 bases left between them. CDR3 bases: TGTGCCATCAGGGGGAACACTGAAGCTTTCTTT. This encodes CAIRGNTEAFF.

In its sample, this clone was seen once. The chain is built from TRBV4-1 and TRBJ1-1, with D possibly TRBD1 on 5 matching bases. The CDR3 totals 17 residues. Germline V CDR1 and CDR2: MGHRA, YSYEKL. V lost 3 bases and J 3 bases, leaving 20 bases between the germline ends. The CDR3 nucleotides read TGCGCCAGCAGCCATCGAACCCCAGGGACGGGGCACACTGAAGCTTTCTTT. Residues: CASSHRTPGTGHTEAFF.

The J gene is TRBJ2-7, the V gene TRBV7-2, with TRBD1 matching 10 bases. V shed 4 bases, J shed 7 bases, and the junction held 7 bases outside the gene matches. The CDR3 has 14 amino acids. Germline V gives CDR1 SGHTA, CDR2 FQGNSA. In DNA form, the CDR3 reads TGTGCCAGCAGCTCCAGACAGGGGGCCAAAGAGCAGTACTTC. Its translation: CASSSRQGAKEQYF.

This clone was seen once. V is TRBV5-1 and J is TRBJ1-5; D gene uncertain. V gave up 0 bases and J gave up 0 bases, with 7 bases separating them. Germline V gene lookup returns CDR1 SGHRS and CDR2 YFSETQ. The CDR3 spans 15 residues. CDR3 residues: CASSLERNSNQPQHF. Here the CDR3 DNA reads TGCGCCAGCAGCTTGGAGCGGAATAGCAATCAGCCCCAGCATTTT. The variable domain in full, with the rest retrieved from reference TRBV5-1 and TRBJ1-5, is KAGVTQTPRYLIKTRGQQVTLSCSPISGHRSVSWYQQTPGQGLQFLFEYFSETQRNKGNFPGRFSGRQFSNSRSEMNVSTLELGDSALYLCASSLERNSNQPQHFGDGTRLSIL.

The chain is built from TRBV7-3 and TRBJ2-1, with D hard to call. With 5 bases removed from V and 4 bases from J, the gap between germline ends came to 18 bases. The CDR3 is 16 amino acids. Germline-derived CDR1 and CDR2 are SGHTA and FQGTGA. CDR3 protein: CASSQLPDLGYNEQFF. The CDR3 nucleotides are TGTGCCAGCAGCCAGCTTCCGGATCTCGGGTACAATGAGCAGTTCTTC.

The V gene is TRBV19, the J gene TRBJ2-7, with 14 bases aligning to TRBD2. Germline V gene lookup returns CDR1 LNHDA and CDR2 SQIVND (reference sequence). The CDR3 consists of 15 residues. Trimming cost V 4 bases and J 2 bases; bases outside gene matches: 1. The CDR3 nucleotides read TGTGCCAGTAGTAGGACTAGCGGGGGGACCTACGAGCAGTACTTC. Translating gives CASSRTSGGTYEQYF.

J is TRBJ1-2 and V is TRBV11-2; no definite D call. The CDR3 runs to 13 residues. Trimming shortened V by 0 bases and J by 8 bases, and 10 bases separated the two germline ends. The V gene's germline CDR1 is SGHAT and CDR2 FQNNGV. CDR3 nucleotides: TGTGCCAGCAGCTTAGATCTACGCGCGGGCTACACCTTC. Translation gives CASSLDLRAGYTF.

The chain has TRBV15 and TRBJ2-7, with 10 bases aligning to TRBD1. The V gene's germline CDR1 is LNHNV and CDR2 YYDKDF (reference sequence). The CDR3 extends over 15 amino acids. V lost 1 base to trimming and J lost 2 bases; unmatched junction nucleotides: 2. This CDR3 reads CATSRGQGAAYEQYF. The CDR3 DNA is TGTGCCACCAGCAGAGGACAGGGGGCAGCCTACGAGCAGTACTTC.

This rearrangement joins TRBV2 to TRBJ1-2; 7 bases fit TRBD1. The length of the CDR3 is 15 residues. V lost 8 bases and J lost 6; bases outside the gene matches: 15. CDR1 SNHLY and CDR2 FYNNEI come from the germline V gene. CDR3 sequence (DNA): TGTGCCAGCCGCCCCGGTCGAACAGGGGTTGATGGCTACACCTTC. Its protein product is CASRPGRTGVDGYTF.

V is TRBV7-8 and J is TRBJ1-1; D not certain. Trimming stripped 5 bases from V and 0 bases from J, with 7 bases between. This CDR3 is 13 amino acids long. Germline lookup yields CDR1 SGHVS and CDR2 FQNEAQ. The CDR3 reads CASSVTVNTEAFF. The CDR3 nucleotides read TGTGCCAGCAGCGTGACGGTGAACACTGAAGCTTTCTTT.

This rearrangement joins TRBV7-9 to TRBJ1-1; no definite D call. Germline lookup yields CDR1 SEHNR and CDR2 FQNEAQ (reference sequence). V lost 2 bases to trimming and J lost 0 bases, with 10 bases between them. The CDR3 loop spans 15 amino acids. As DNA, the CDR3 is TGTGCCAGCAGCTTAAGTTCTACAGTGAACACTGAAGCTTTCTTT. This codes for CASSLSSTVNTEAFF.

This chain joins TRBV2 and TRBJ2-1; D is possibly TRBD1 (5 bases). This CDR3 has 13 amino acids. Between the trimmed V and J ends, which lost 6 bases and 8 bases, there was a span of 14 bases. Germline CDR1 SNHLY, CDR2 FYNNEI. This chain's CDR3 is CASRGAVVDEQFF. As DNA, the CDR3 is TGTGCCAGCAGAGGGGCCGTCGTCGATGAGCAGTTCTTC. The full variable domain, rest sourced from reference TRBV2 and TRBJ2-1, is EPEVTQTPSHQVTQMGQEVILRCVPISNHLYFYWYRQILGQKVEFLVSFYNNEISEKSEIFDDQFSVERPDGSNFTLKIRSTKLEDSAMYFCASRGAVVDEQFFGPGTRLTVL.

V is TRBV19 and J is TRBJ2-3, with D possibly matching TRBD2 (6 bases). The CDR3 runs 14 residues. V was shortened by 8 bases and J by 6 bases, with 18 bases between the two germline ends. The germline V gene encodes CDR1 LNHDA and CDR2 SQIVND (reference sequence). The CDR3 region is CASSRDFGRDTQYF. The CDR3 DNA reads TGTGCCAGTTCCCGGGACTTCGGGCGGGATACGCAGTATTTT.

The J gene is TRBJ2-5, the V gene TRBV5-1, with D possibly matching TRBD1 (7 bases). Trimming left V 4 bases short and J 7 bases short, with 17 bases between. There are 14 residues in the CDR3. Germline CDR1 is SGHRS and CDR2 is YFSETQ. The CDR3 nucleotides are TGCGCCAGCAGCACGGGACAGCAGGGAGGGACCCAGTACTTC. Translation: CASSTGQQGGTQYF.

The V call is TRBV7-3, the J call TRBJ2-1, with 8 bases fitting TRBD2. Germline CDR1 is SGHTA and CDR2 is FQGTGA. This CDR3 spans 15 amino acids. V lost 0 bases and J lost 11; bases outside the gene matches: 9. For the CDR3, the DNA is TGTGCCAGCAGCTTAACTAGCGGGGTCGGAGGAAAGCAGTTCTTC. It is translated as CASSLTSGVGGKQFF.

The V gene is TRBV30, the J gene TRBJ1-4; 8 bases fit TRBD1. With 3 bases clipped from V and 7 bases from J, the junction kept 7 bases outside the gene matches. The CDR3 covers 14 residues. Germline V gene lookup returns CDR1 GTSNPN and CDR2 SVGIG (reference sequence). This chain's CDR3 is CAWSGQGEPEKLFF. CDR3 sequence (DNA): TGTGCCTGGAGCGGACAGGGAGAACCTGAAAAACTGTTTTTT.

The chain combines TRBV5-1 with TRBJ2-2, with D possibly TRBD1 on 6 matching bases. From germline, CDR1 is SGHRS and CDR2 YFSETQ. This CDR3 comprises 15 residues. The V end was cut by 1 base, the J end by 4 bases, with 11 bases between. The CDR3 region has the DNA TGCGCCAGCAGCTTGCCAGGGGTCGGCACCGGGGAGCTGTTTTTT. Amino acids: CASSLPGVGTGELFF.

This chain joins TRBV5-1 and TRBJ2-7, with D possibly being TRBD2 (5 bases). This CDR3 has 12 amino acids. Trimming pared 3 bases from V and 7 bases from J, leaving 11 bases between. Germline-derived CDR1 and CDR2 are SGHRS and YFSETQ. CDR3 loop: CASSSGGWEQYF. The DNA for the CDR3 is TGCGCCAGCAGCTCGGGCGGGTGGGAGCAGTACTTC.

This clone was counted a single time. V gene TRBV5-1 combines with J gene TRBJ2-7; D uncertain. This CDR3 is built from 13 residues. Germline V gene lookup returns CDR1 SGHRS and CDR2 YFSETQ. V was shortened by 4 bases and J by 6 bases, with 14 bases between the two germline ends. Here the CDR3 reads CASSAQDWGEQYF. The CDR3 bases are TGCGCCAGCAGCGCCCAGGATTGGGGCGAGCAGTACTTC.

The chain combines TRBV7-3 with TRBJ2-6; D unclear. Germline CDR1 and CDR2: SGHTA and FQGTGA. V was shortened by 5 bases and J by 3 bases, with 14 bases between the two germline ends. The CDR3 runs 16 residues. In nucleotides, the CDR3 is TGTGCCAGCAGCCGAGGCCGCAGCTTTGGGGCCAACGTCCTGACTTTC. This sequence encodes CASSRGRSFGANVLTF.

The J gene is TRBJ1-6, the V gene TRBV2; D gene ambiguous. Looked up from germline, CDR1 is SNHLY and CDR2 is FYNNEI. This CDR3 has 13 residues. Trimming stripped 5 bases from V and 13 bases from J, with 15 bases between. The CDR3 sequence is CASSSALGFPLHF. The CDR3 region has the DNA TGTGCCAGCAGTTCGGCCCTCGGGTTCCCCCTCCACTTT.